This entry features one TCR beta chain sequence. What this receptor recognizes is not known. No per-base quality is available; no much larger clone lies one base away. The method behind the library was the immunoSEQ multiplex PCR assay. For the multiplex PCR, a mixture combining 60 forward primers for TCR Vbeta segments and 13 reverse primers for TCR Jbeta segments was used. Amplification of the CDR3 region of rearranged TCR beta genes was performed with a multiplex PCR assay on genomic DNA. The Illumina HiSeq System was used to sequence the amplified TCR beta libraries as 87-base-pair reads. On the study's bioinformatics: A later analysis tallied roughly 78 million unique TCR beta chains across the 666 repertoires, and approximately 9.9 million of those chains were shared by two or more donors. Raw reads were error-corrected and collapsed into unique sequences by a nearest-neighbor algorithm in which closely related sequences were merged to remove PCR and sequencing errors. CDR3 sequences were aligned to IMGT reference sequences to assign V, D and J gene segments. Each retained sequence needed at least a six-nucleotide match to both a V gene segment and a J gene segment. Rearrangements were classified as productive when the CDR3 lacked stop codons and remained in frame with V and J, and all other rearrangements were classified as non-productive. CDR3 was defined by IMGT convention, running from the second conserved V-encoded cysteine to the conserved J-encoded phenylalanine. Sequences without an unambiguous match to a single V gene segment were excluded from the earlier analysis of 450 to 750 of the donors. An earlier analysis of a few hundred of the donors called V segments functional above 56.7% productive rearrangements and segregating when the between-donor standard deviation exceeded 5%. A statistical classification framework was built for diagnosing cytomegalovirus status from the catalog of TCR beta chain sequences. In a later analysis, TCR nucleotide sequences were compared against IMGT/GENE-DB human TR gene sequences so that V and J genes could be assigned. A later analysis assigned CDR3 sequences and most-parsimonious VDJ recombination scenarios with the TCRdist pipeline. A later analysis defined each TCR beta chain by its CDR3 amino acid sequence plus V-gene family, and excluded reads lacking a unique V-gene family. As a way to deal with suspected cross-contamination and a sequencing artifact, a later analysis dropped approximately 570 nucleotide sequences that were highly shared and had low generation probability. A later analysis calculated a clonal expansion index for each public chain from normalized within-repertoire ranks of inferred template counts. Generation probabilities in a later analysis came from a VDJ recombination model fitted to out-of-frame rearrangements, and those results were checked against IGoR. In a later analysis, hypergeometric tests were used to score TCR-TCR, TCR-HLA and TCR-CMV co-occurrence, with a repertoire-size bias correction applied to TCR pairs. In a later analysis, false discovery rates were estimated by permuting HLA or CMV assignments 20 times. In a later analysis, co-occurring TCRs were grouped with DBSCAN, and TCRdist sequence similarity was added when clustering was performed within HLA-allele-positive subsets. Repertoires with fewer than 30,000 or more than 120,000 public chains were left out of co-occurrence clustering, as were about 5 repertoires with anomalous nucleotide sharing. Here the immuneACCESS table is served through TCRdb, limited to in-frame sequences with V and J called. Missing clones are a known gap in these copies; in checked studies unresolved V genes cover under half, and the rest lacks a known reason. Clone size and V and J calls were adopted from that table, with D and trimming inferred from the DNA. The sample table shows some 110,000 clones, and over 75% are seen once. The ten largest clonotypes hold about 6.9% of the sample.

This entry is derived from a study of cytomegalovirus exposure and HLA in healthy donors (dated by TCRdb to about 2017). Context from the whole study: An earlier analysis of under 600 of the donors reported 250 to 300 Gb of sequence data and some 120 million unique TCR beta sequences from 150 million to 200 million T cells. Every repertoire in the discovery cohort had been generated on one and the same sequencing platform. Besides the first cohort of some 670 subjects, a separate validation cohort made up of some 110 different subjects was used. A later genetic analysis took genome-wide SNP genotypes for about 55% of the 666 donors and used that subset as a discovery cohort. Among some 400 genotyped donors of the cohort, an average of around 240,000 unique TCR beta nucleotide sequences were sequenced per donor, roughly a sixth of them non-productive. Rather than drawing on any new phenotypic data, the later analysis identified candidate immune exposures from TCR beta sequences and the way those sequences occurred across donors. Donor age, sex, ethnicity and CMV serostatus were collected together with the repertoire data. In an earlier analysis of 587 of the donors, high-throughput TCR beta sequencing was used to judge whether each TCR beta V gene segment behaved as functional or pseudogenic. The study profiled the T cell repertoires of 550 to 700 subjects by immunosequencing and related them to cytomegalovirus serostatus. A later analysis re-examined previously published TCR beta repertoires from around 670 donors and added high-resolution HLA genotyping to investigate patterns of TCR occurrence. Typing coverage differed by locus: A, B, C, DRB1 and DQB1 were typed in about 629-640 donors, DQA1 in 500 to 550, DPA1 in over 600, and DPB1 in around 440. Class I and class II HLA loci were covered by the typing at four-digit resolution. Four or five DR-DQ haplotypes were treated as single units for association and clustering because of strong linkage in the cohort. To predict cytomegalovirus infection status, the study combined high-throughput TCR immunosequencing, statistical association of individual TCRs with disease status, and machine learning. The study aimed to test whether cataloging public T cell receptors could reveal signatures of past pathogen exposure. An early release that covered fewer than 750 HLA-typed donors contained approximately 290 gigabases of sequencing data and 75 million to 100 million unique TCR sequences. Among the roughly 410 genotyped donors, 75% to 90% belonged to the genetic ancestry cluster associated with self-reported Caucasian donors. The research as a whole found: A further reported finding was that TCR beta sequences accurately predicted the HLA-A and HLA-B alleles for most subjects in the first cohort. A later analysis found that TCR association rates varied across HLA loci, with DRB1 alleles showing the most associated TCRs and HLA-C alleles the fewest. The presence/absence analyses assumed that sequencing depth was roughly uniform across donors, and that assumption may not be true. A few of the identified cytomegalovirus-associated TCR beta chains were confirmed in vitro to be specific for cytomegalovirus antigens. A cluster of highly shared sequence variants was judged likely to be a technical artifact of the sequencing pipeline. An association between a missense DCLRE1C variant and V-gene and J-gene trimming of TCR beta chains was found in a later genetic analysis and replicated in an independent cohort. Most TCR sequences were observed very rarely across donors, whereas some public TCRs were present in many individuals. According to a later analysis, parvovirus B19, influenza, CMV and Epstein-Barr virus appeared linked to several top co-occurrence clusters. Because HLA typing was missing for some donors at each locus, association tests included only the typed subset. Specific HLA alleles were associated with over 15,000 TCR beta sequences at a false discovery rate of 0.05 in a later analysis. In an earlier analysis of about 600 of the donors, most TCR beta V segments appeared in productive rearrangements about 87% or about 30% of the time, broadly matching IMGT annotations. Cytomegalovirus status was reported to be diagnosed by the classifier with high specificity and sensitivity in both the original and validation cohorts. Assigning TCR associations to individual alleles was difficult when HLA alleles, especially DR and DQ, strongly co-occurred. The only immune exposure information available for the cohort was CMV serostatus. According to a later genetic analysis, donors in an Asian-associated ancestry cluster had fewer N-insertions in productive TCRs than the approximately 650-donor mean. Compared with equally common non-associated chains, HLA-associated TCR beta chains in a later analysis were more clonally expanded and had lower generation probabilities. The study listed approximately 150 TCR beta chains as associated with cytomegalovirus. Because counts were too low, roughly 17 rarely observed V segments, including chromosome 9 orphons, were left out of the earlier analysis of several hundred of the donors. Linkage disequilibrium might explain the correlated functional status among segregating V segments, but an unknown experimental factor could not be excluded. Most CMV-associated TCR beta chains appeared to be HLA-restricted in a later analysis, and the HLA associations seemed to be driven largely by CMV exposure. It was suggested by the authors that the approach could potentially be generalized to other disease states and immunological phenotypes. Only TCR beta chains were sequenced in this cohort, and the absence of alpha or paired-chain data limited detectable features.

In total, 600 or so healthy bone marrow donors made up the cohort. At the time of sampling, all cohort members were nominally healthy, though unrecorded immune exposures were likely present. The donor tested CMV seropositive and was one of the 289 seropositive cohort members. A peripheral blood sample was collected from each donor, and TCR beta sequencing was performed on peripheral blood mononuclear cells. Genomic DNA extraction from the blood cell samples was performed with the Qiagen DNeasy Blood Extraction Kit. This TCR derives from a man under 40 in good health and CMV-seropositive. The sequencing input was PBMCs.

The sequenced DNA: TGCGCCAGCAGCTCACAGGGGGCGGACACCGGGGAGCTGTTTTTT. It is translated as CASSSQGADTGELFF. The rearranged segments are TRBV5-1 and TRBJ2-2; TRBD1 lines up with 9 middle nucleotides. CDR3 length: 15 amino acids, cysteine to phenylalanine. Of all the DNA, just the CDR3 is kept, 45 bases in frame from base 1. Germline trimming: 3 bases from V, 3 bases from J; junction bases outside gene matches: 3. CDR1 and CDR2 are read off the germline V gene as SGHRS and YFSETQ.